This T cell receptor beta chain is drawn from a study of beta chain features in type 1 diabetes. Isolated RNA was reverse transcribed in full, so expressed TCRB transcripts were sequenced. TCRdb's copy holds only in-frame clones and misses some; the assay was immunoSEQ multiplex PCR. The sample carries fewer than 15,000 clones, about half recorded once. With regard to this clone: Its specificity is not known.

Via the markers CD45RO/CCR7/CD25/CD127/CD95/CD27, stem cell-like memory, regulatory, central memory and naive CD4+ cells were sorted. General study findings and limits: In every one of the four CD4+ subsets, TCRB CDR3s were moderately but significantly shorter in Type 1 diabetes patients.

The CDR3 is made up of 15 amino acids. The junction had 1 base not matched to a gene; V was cut back by 4 bases and J by 0 bases. The germline CDR1 and CDR2 sequences are LNHDA and SQIVND (reference sequence). Source material: stem cell memory CD4+ T cells from blood. The chain employs TRBV19 and TRBJ2-2, with 8 bases matching TRBD1. This receptor was taken from a young man in good health. CDR3: CASSNRGSNTGELFF. For the CDR3, the DNA is TGTGCCAGTAGTAACAGGGGGTCGAACACCGGGGAGCTGTTTTTT.